The 2 T cell receptor beta chains reported below all come from one sample, sequenced in a study of blood T cell repertoires in COVID-19. Clones were read by immunoSEQ multiplex PCR, and TCRdb kept only the in-frame ones, dropping some. The sample shows 450,000 to 500,000 clones, roughly 88% of them seen only once. Material: peripheral blood. The receptors come from a human donor in a cohort sampled during active COVID-19.

The chain's CDR3 is CASSLGQGIAEAFF. CDR3 nucleotide sequence: TGTGCCAGCAGCTTAGGCCAGGGGATAGCTGAAGCTTTCTTT. The V gene is TRBV7-8, the J gene TRBJ1-1; a weak D match, TRBD1 (6 bases). This CDR3 is built from 14 residues. Germline CDR1 SGHVS, CDR2 FQNEAQ. Deletions cut 1 base from V and 6 bases from J, with 12 bases between.

V is TRBV7-9 and J is TRBJ2-2; D possibly corresponds to TRBD2 (6 bases). Between the trimmed V and J ends, which lost 6 bases and 3 bases, there was a span of 14 bases. Germline values: CDR1 SEHNR, CDR2 FQNEAQ (reference sequence). The CDR3 spans 15 residues. CDR3 in DNA: TGTGCCAGCAGGGCTTCGGCGGGGTACACCGGGGAGCTGTTTTTT. Its translation is CASRASAGYTGELFF. Drawing the rest from reference TRBV7-9 and TRBJ2-2, the complete variable domain is DTGVSQNPRHKITKRGQNVTFRCDPISEHNRLYWYRQTLGQGPEFLTYFQNEAQLEKSRLLSDRFSAERPKGSFSTLEIQRTEQGDSAMYLCASRASAGYTGELFFGEGSRLTVL.